This entry describes one T cell receptor beta chain. Its antigen is not identified. The CDR3 is 17 amino acids. Germline V CDR1 and CDR2: SGHVS, FNYEAQ. V lost 5 bases to trimming and J lost 5 bases, with 21 bases between them. This sample was taken from a study of shared clonotypes between healthy human individuals. Regarding the study as a whole: There were few donors, and this limited the genetic and exposure-history diversity represented. Relative to their counterparts shared across all four donors, non-shared clonotypes exhibited diminished generation probabilities.

The method was immunoSEQ multiplex PCR; TCRdb's version includes in-frame clones alone and lacks a portion of them. The sample shows over 1.5 million clones, 98% of them seen only once. J is TRBJ1-4 and V is TRBV7-6; D remains unclear. Sequencing was performed on naive CD4+ T cells sorted from blood. Noted subset: CD45RA+ positively selected. The receptor was derived from a man aged 25 to 40 in good health. CDR3 sequence reads: CASSPRGGWGMNEKLFF. The CDR3 DNA follows: TGTGCCAGCAGCCCCCGAGGAGGGTGGGGAATGAATGAAAAACTGTTTTTT.